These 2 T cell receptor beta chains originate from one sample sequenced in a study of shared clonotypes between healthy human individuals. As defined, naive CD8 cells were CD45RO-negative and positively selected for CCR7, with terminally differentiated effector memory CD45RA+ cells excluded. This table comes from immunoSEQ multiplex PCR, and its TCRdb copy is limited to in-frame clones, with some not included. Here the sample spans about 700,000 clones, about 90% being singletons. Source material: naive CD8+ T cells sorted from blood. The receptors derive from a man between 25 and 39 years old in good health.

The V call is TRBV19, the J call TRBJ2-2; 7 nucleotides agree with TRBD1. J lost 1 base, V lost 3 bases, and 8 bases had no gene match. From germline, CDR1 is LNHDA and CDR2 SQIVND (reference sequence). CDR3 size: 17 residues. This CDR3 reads CASSMGATGVNTGELFF. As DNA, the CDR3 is TGTGCCAGTAGTATGGGGGCCACAGGGGTGAACACCGGGGAGCTGTTTTTT.

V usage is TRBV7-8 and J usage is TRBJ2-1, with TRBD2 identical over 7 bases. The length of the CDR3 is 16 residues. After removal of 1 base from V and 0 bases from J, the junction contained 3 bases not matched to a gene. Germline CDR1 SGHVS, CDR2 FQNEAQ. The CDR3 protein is CASSLDGGSSYNEQFF. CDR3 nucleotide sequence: TGTGCCAGCAGCTTAGATGGCGGGAGCTCCTACAATGAGCAGTTCTTC.